The present T cell receptor beta chain was sequenced within a study of blood T cell repertoires in COVID-19. Germline loops: CDR1 ENHRY, CDR2 SYGVKD. The CDR3 extends over 18 amino acids. V was clipped by 0 bases and J by 2 bases; unmatched bases: 11. Measured with immunoSEQ multiplex PCR; TCRdb has only the in-frame clones, and not every one. In the table there are around 200,000 clones, more than 65% of which are singletons. Specimen: peripheral blood. The TCR sequence derives from a man aged 50 to 60 with active or convalescent COVID-19. The chain joins TRBV10-3 to TRBJ2-3, with 7 bases aligning to TRBD2. CDR3: CAISESGGGKGPTDTQYF. CDR3 sequence (DNA): TGTGCCATCAGTGAGTCTGGCGGGGGTAAGGGGCCCACAGATACGCAGTATTTT.